This T cell receptor beta chain derives from a study of graft-versus-host responses after intestinal transplantation. Comments on this clone: Its antigen is currently unknown.

Sequencing used immunoSEQ multiplex PCR; TCRdb keeps in-frame clones, though not all of them. The table has about 90,000 clones, 94% seen once; the top ten hold roughly 0.18%. The CDR3 is 12 residues long. Trimming took off 2 bases at V and 4 bases at J, with 3 bases between the two ends. Germline V lookup: CDR1 MNHEY, CDR2 SVGAGI. This receptor was obtained from a human donor who was the organ donor for an intestinal transplant. The V and J genes are TRBV6-5 and TRBJ1-3; no definite D call. Sequencing was performed on unstimulated CD4+ T cells sorted from spleen or lymph node cells, taken before transplant. CDR3 sequence (DNA): TGTGCCAGCAGTTACACAGGAAACACCATATATTTT. Translating gives CASSYTGNTIYF.